This T cell receptor (beta chain) was recorded in a study of identical twins. Germline V gene data show CDR1 as DFQATT and CDR2 as SNEGSKA (reference sequence). V gave up 3 bases and J gave up 5 bases; unmatched junction bases: 6. This CDR3 has 14 amino acids. Each CDR3 protein gets one entry after TCRdb re-called the 5' RACE reads with MiXCR. The data show hundreds of thousands of distinct CDR3 sequences, with 21% seen just once and 4% to 5.5% held by the top ten. In addition, the sample was reused for a study of T cells expressing NK-cell markers. That study adds: In several experiments, an anti-gamma-delta TCR antibody restricted sorting to alpha-beta TCR T cells.

Sequenced material: PBMCs. This receptor was obtained from a woman aged 18-35 years in good health. The chain recombines TRBV20-1 with TRBJ2-7; TRBD1 matches 11 bases. The CDR3: CSARTGTGGNEQYF. The CDR3 DNA reads TGCAGTGCTAGGACCGGGACAGGGGGAAACGAGCAGTACTTC.